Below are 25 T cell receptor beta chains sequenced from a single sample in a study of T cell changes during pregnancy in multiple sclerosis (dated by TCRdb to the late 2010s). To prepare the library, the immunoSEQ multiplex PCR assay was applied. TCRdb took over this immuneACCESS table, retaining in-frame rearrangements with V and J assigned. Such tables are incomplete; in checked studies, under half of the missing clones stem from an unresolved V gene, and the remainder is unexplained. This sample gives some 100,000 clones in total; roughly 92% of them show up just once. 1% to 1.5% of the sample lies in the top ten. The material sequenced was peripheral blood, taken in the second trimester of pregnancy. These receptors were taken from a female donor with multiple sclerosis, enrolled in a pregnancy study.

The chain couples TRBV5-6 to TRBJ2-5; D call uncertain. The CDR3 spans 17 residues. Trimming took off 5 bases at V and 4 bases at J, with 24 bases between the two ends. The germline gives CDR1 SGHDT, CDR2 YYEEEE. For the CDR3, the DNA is TGTGCCAGCAGTACTACGTCGGCGAGACTGGGTACAGAGACCCAGTACTTC. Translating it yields CASSTTSARLGTETQYF.

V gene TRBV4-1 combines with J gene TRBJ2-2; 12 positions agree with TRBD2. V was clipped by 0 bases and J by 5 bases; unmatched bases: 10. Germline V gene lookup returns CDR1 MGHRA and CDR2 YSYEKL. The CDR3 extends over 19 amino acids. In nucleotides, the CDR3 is TGCGCCAGCAGCCAAGATCTGGCTAGCGGGAGGGCCGGGACCGGGGAGCTGTTTTTT. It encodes CASSQDLASGRAGTGELFF.

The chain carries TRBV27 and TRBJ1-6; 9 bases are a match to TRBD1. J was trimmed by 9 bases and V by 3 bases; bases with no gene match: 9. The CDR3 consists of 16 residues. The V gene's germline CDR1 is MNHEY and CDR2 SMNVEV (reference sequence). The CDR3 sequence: CASSFRGTGKRSPLHF. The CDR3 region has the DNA TGTGCCAGCAGTTTTAGGGGGACAGGGAAGCGTTCACCCCTCCACTTT.

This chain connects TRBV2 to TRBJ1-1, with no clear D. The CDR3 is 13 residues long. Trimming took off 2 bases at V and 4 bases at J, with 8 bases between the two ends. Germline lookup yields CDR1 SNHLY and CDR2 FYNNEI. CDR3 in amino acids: CASSEWRVTEAFF. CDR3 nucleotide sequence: TGTGCCAGCAGTGAATGGAGGGTCACTGAAGCTTTCTTT. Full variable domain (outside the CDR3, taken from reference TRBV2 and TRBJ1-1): EPEVTQTPSHQVTQMGQEVILRCVPISNHLYFYWYRQILGQKVEFLVSFYNNEISEKSEIFDDQFSVERPDGSNFTLKIRSTKLEDSAMYFCASSEWRVTEAFFGQGTRLTVV.

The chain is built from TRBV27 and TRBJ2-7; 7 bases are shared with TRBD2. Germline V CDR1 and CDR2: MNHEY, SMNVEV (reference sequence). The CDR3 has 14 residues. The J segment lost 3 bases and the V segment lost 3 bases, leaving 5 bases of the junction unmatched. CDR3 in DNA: TGTGCCAGCAGTTTCGGGGGAGGGCGCTACGAGCAGTACTTC. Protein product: CASSFGGGRYEQYF.

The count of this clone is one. CDR3 nucleotide sequence: TGCGCCAGCAGCCAAGAAGGTCTAGCGGGAGGGGGTGAGCAGTTCTTC. This codes for CASSQEGLAGGGEQFF. The rearrangement uses TRBV4-1 and TRBJ2-1; 12 positions match TRBD2. This CDR3 is 16 amino acids long. Per germline, CDR1 MGHRA and CDR2 YSYEKL. The V segment lost 0 bases and the J segment 9 bases; nucleotides outside the gene matches: 6.

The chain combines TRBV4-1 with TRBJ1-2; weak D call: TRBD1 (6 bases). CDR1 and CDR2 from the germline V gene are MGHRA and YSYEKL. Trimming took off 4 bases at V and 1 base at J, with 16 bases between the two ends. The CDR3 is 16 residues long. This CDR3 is CASSLPTDSNNYGYTF. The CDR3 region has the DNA TGCGCCAGCAGCCTTCCGACGGACAGCAATAACTATGGCTACACCTTC.

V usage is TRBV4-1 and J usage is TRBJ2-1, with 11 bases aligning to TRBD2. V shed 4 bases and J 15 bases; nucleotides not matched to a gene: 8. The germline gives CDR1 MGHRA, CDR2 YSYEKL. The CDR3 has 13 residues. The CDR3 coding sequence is TGCGCCAGCAGCCTGGGACTAGCGGACCCTGGGTTCTTC. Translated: CASSLGLADPGFF.

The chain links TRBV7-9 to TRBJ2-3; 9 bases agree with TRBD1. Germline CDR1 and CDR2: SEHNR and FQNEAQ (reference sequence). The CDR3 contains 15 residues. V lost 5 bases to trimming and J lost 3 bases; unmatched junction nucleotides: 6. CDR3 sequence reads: CASSTGQGSTDTQYF. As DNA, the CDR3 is TGTGCCAGCAGCACAGGACAGGGGAGTACAGATACGCAGTATTTT.

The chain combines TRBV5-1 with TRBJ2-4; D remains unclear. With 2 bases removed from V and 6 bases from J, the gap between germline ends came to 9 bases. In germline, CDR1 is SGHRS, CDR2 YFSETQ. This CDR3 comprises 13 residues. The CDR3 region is CASSFGDLNIQYF. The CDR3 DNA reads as TGCGCCAGCAGCTTTGGAGACCTAAACATTCAGTACTTC.

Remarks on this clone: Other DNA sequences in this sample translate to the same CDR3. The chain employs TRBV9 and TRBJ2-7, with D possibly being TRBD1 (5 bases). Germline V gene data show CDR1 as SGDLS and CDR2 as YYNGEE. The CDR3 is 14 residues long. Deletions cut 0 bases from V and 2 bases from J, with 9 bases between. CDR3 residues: CASSVGTGTYEQYF. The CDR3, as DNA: TGTGCCAGCAGCGTAGGAACAGGTACCTACGAGCAGTACTTC.

CDR3 nucleotides: TGTGCCAGCAGTGATGAACGGGCAGGACGAAGGGGTAAAAACATTCAGTACTTC. It specifies CASSDERAGRRGKNIQYF. The V and J genes are TRBV25-1 and TRBJ2-4; D perhaps matches TRBD1 (5 bases). Germline loops: CDR1 MGHDK, CDR2 SYGVNS. Trimming left V 3 bases short and J 4 bases short, with 22 bases between. The CDR3 runs to 18 residues.

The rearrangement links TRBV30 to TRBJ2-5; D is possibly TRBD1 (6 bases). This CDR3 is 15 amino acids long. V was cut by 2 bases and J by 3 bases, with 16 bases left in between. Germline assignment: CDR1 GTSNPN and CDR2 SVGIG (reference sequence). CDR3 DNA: TGTGCCTGGAGTCAGGTGACAGGAGCCAAAGAGACCCAGTACTTC. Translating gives CAWSQVTGAKETQYF. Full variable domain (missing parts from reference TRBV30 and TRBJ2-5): SQTIHQWPATLVQPVGSPLSLECTVEGTSNPNLYWYRQAAGRGLQLLFYSVGIGQISSEVPQNLSASRPQDRQFILSSKKLLLSDSGFYLCAWSQVTGAKETQYFGPGTRLLVL.

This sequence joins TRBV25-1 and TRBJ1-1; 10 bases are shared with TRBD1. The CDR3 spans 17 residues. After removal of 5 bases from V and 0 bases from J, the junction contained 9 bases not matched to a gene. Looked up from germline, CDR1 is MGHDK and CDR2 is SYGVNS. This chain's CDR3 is CASSSPGQGILNTEAFF. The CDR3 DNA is TGTGCCAGCAGTTCTCCGGGACAGGGGATACTGAACACTGAAGCTTTCTTT.

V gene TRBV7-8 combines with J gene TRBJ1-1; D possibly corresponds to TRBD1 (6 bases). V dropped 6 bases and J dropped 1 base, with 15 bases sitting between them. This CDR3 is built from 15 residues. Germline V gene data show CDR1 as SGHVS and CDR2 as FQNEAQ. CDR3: CASRRPGAGNTEAFF. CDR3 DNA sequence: TGTGCCAGCAGGAGACCAGGGGCGGGGAACACTGAAGCTTTCTTT.

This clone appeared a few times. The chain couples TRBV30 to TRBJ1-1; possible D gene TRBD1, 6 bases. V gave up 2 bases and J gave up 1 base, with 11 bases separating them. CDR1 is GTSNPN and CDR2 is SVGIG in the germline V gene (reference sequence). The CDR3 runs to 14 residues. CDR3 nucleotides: TGTGCCTGGAGTCTTCTGACAGGGAACACTGAAGCTTTCTTT. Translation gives CAWSLLTGNTEAFF.

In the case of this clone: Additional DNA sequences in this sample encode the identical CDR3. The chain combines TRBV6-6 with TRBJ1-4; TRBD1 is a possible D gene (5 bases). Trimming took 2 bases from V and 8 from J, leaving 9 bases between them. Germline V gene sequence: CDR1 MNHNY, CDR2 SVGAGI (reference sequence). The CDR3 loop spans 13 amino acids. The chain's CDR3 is CASSYRGNEKLFF. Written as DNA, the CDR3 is TGTGCCAGCAGTTACAGGGGAAACGAAAAACTGTTTTTT.

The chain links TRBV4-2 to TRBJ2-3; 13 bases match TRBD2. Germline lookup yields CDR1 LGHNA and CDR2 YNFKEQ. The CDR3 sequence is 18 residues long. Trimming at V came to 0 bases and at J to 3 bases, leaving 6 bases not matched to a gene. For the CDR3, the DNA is TGTGCCAGCAGCCAAGAACTAGCGGGGGGGCCAAGGACAGATACGCAGTATTTT. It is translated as CASSQELAGGPRTDTQYF.

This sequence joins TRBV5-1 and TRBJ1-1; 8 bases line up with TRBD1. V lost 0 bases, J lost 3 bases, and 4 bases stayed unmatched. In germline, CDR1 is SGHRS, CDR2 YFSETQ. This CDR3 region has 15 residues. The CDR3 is CASSLDGRGHTEAFF. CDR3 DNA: TGCGCCAGCAGCTTGGATGGCAGGGGGCACACTGAAGCTTTCTTT.

As DNA, the CDR3 is TGTGCCAGCAGATCTGGGACTAGCGGCAGCTCCTACAATGAGCAGTTCTTC. This encodes CASRSGTSGSSYNEQFF. The chain employs TRBV27 and TRBJ2-1, with 11 bases aligning to TRBD2. This CDR3 region has 17 residues. Germline V gene lookup returns CDR1 MNHEY and CDR2 SMNVEV (reference sequence). The V and J ends lost 6 bases and 0 bases, in that order; junction bases with no gene match: 7.

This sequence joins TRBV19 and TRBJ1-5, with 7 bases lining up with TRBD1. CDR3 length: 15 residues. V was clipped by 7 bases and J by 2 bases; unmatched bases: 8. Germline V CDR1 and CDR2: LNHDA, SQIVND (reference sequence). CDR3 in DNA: TGTGCCAGTACCACCAGGGGGGCCGGCAATCAGCCCCAGCATTTT. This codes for CASTTRGAGNQPQHF.

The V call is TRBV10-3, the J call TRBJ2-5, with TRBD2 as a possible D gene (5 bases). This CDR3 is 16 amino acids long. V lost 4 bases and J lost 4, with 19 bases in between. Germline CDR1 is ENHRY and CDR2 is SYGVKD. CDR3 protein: CAISGATTSGGETQYF. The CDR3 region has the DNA TGTGCCATCAGTGGGGCGACAACCTCAGGAGGAGAGACCCAGTACTTC.

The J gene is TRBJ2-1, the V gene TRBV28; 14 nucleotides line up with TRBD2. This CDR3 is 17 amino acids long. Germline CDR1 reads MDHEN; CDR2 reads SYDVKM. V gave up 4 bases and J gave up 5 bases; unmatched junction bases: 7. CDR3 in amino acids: CASSSFVGLAGDNEQFF. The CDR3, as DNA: TGTGCCAGCAGTTCCTTCGTGGGACTAGCGGGGGACAATGAGCAGTTCTTC.

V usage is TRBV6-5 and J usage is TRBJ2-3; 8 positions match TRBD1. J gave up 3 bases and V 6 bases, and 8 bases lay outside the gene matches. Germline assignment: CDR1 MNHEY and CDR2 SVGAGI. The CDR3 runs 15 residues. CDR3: CASRAGQGVTDTQYF. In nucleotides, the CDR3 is TGTGCCAGCAGAGCAGGACAGGGAGTTACAGATACGCAGTATTTT.

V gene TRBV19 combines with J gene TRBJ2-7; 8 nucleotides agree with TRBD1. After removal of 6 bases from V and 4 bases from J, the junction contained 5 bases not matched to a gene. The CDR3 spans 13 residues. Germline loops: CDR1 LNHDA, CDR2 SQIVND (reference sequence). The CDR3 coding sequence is TGTGCCAGTAGCAAGGACAGGGCTTACGAGCAGTACTTC. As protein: CASSKDRAYEQYF.